The clone carrying this T cell receptor (beta chain) was seen only a few times. Its antigen is unknown. With 60 Vbeta and 13 Jbeta primers, the PCR was carried out. Profiled with immunoSEQ multiplex PCR; TCRdb holds only in-frame clones, not every one. The sample lists 100,000 to 150,000 clones, 80% occurring once. The data were taken from a study of cytomegalovirus exposure and HLA in healthy donors. Notes on the study in general: Among TCR beta chains, those listed as cytomegalovirus-associated numbered around 160.

The CDR3 runs to 14 residues. Germline V CDR1 and CDR2: MNHEY, SMNVEV (reference sequence). After removal of 6 bases from V and 5 bases from J, the junction contained 8 bases not matched to a gene. The specimen was PBMCs. This receptor was identified in a female donor in good health and CMV-seronegative. The V call is TRBV27, the J call TRBJ2-7; 9 nucleotides agree with TRBD1. As DNA, the CDR3 is TGTGCCAGCAGCCCTGTCACAGGGGGCCACGAGCAGTACTTC. It is translated as CASSPVTGGHEQYF.